This T cell receptor beta chain was sequenced in a study of quantifying T cell responses using KT2 cells. The wider study: cDNA was made from DNase-treated RNA using alpha and beta constant primers.

Many counts were recorded for this clonotype. Its antigen is as yet unknown. Each cDNA got a UMI-containing oligo ligated at its 3' end. The first PCR ran roughly 4 cycles with an equimolar RC1.1 and RC1.2 beta primer mix. TCRdb re-called the UMI-ligation and nested PCR reads through MiXCR, storing one row per CDR3 protein. The table includes 25,000 to 35,000 distinct CDR3 sequences, around 10% detected once. Whole-study findings and limits: Even the lowest spike-in, about one KT2 cell per 100,000 PBMC, yielded detectable KT2 sequences.

Sequencing was done on a sample of PBMCs spiked with cells of the T cell clone KT2. The receptor comes from a human donor.

The CDR3 DNA follows: TGCGCCAGCAGCCAAGGGTTCGGGGGGCTATTGAACACTGAAGCTTTCTTT. Its protein product is CASSQGFGGLLNTEAFF. The rearrangement joins TRBV4-1 to TRBJ1-1, with a tentative D call TRBD1 (6 bases). The CDR3 totals 17 residues. Germline CDR1 is MGHRA and CDR2 is YSYEKL. Trimming removed 1 base from V and 0 bases from J, with 15 bases in between.